Sequencing of this TCR beta chain was carried out in a study of T cell responses to AZD1222 COVID-19 vaccine. The CDR3 runs to 15 residues. The ends were cut back, 4 bases at V and 5 bases at J, with 18 bases in the middle. The germline CDR1 and CDR2 sequences are SGDLS and YYNGEE. Sequencing was performed with immunoSEQ multiplex PCR; in TCRdb, only in-frame clones are kept and a portion is missing. Among 90,000 to 120,000 clones, around nine tenths were seen once, and the ten largest hold around 4.9%. The rearrangement joins TRBV9 to TRBJ1-2, with D perhaps matching TRBD1 (6 bases). The source was peripheral blood, collected 28 days after the second AZD1222 dose. This receptor was taken from an adult who received the AZD1222 COVID-19 vaccine. DNA for the CDR3: TGTGCCAGCAGCCCGACGACAGGAGTAAGGTATGGCTACACCTTC. Translation gives CASSPTTGVRYGYTF.